This T cell receptor (beta chain) was obtained from a study of T cell responses to AZD1222 COVID-19 vaccine. Study-wide results and limits: Scientists sampled the repertoires only once the peak T cell response had passed. Spike-wide vaccine-associated CD4 TCRs dominated at 160-218 and 743-854. After two AZD1222 doses, spike-specific TCR breadth and depth rose versus day 0.

On this clone: Its cognate antigen is unknown.

Assay used: immunoSEQ multiplex PCR; TCRdb lists only in-frame clones, some missing. This sample has 75,000 to 100,000 clones, with around 90% found just once. Sample: peripheral blood, taken on day 0 of AZD1222 vaccination. The sequence was collected from an adult in good health.

The CDR3 sequence: CASSRPDIYSGNTIYF. In nucleotides, the CDR3 is TGTGCCAGTAGTCGCCCGGACATTTACTCTGGAAACACCATATATTTT. The V and J genes are TRBV19 and TRBJ1-3, with a weak D call TRBD1 (5 bases). The V end lost 5 bases, the J end lost 0 bases, and 14 bases lay between the germline ends. Per the germline V gene, CDR1 is LNHDA and CDR2 is SQIVND (reference sequence). The CDR3 spans 16 residues.